A selection of T cell receptor beta chains follows, all from one sample in a study of blood T cell repertoires in COVID-19. TCRdb's table, derived via immunoSEQ multiplex PCR, lists solely in-frame clones and lacks some. The sample records around 500,000 clones, roughly 88% being singletons. What was sequenced was peripheral blood. The source of these receptors is a human donor in a cohort sampled during active COVID-19. The conserved cysteine and the conserved F or W are not part of the CDR3 here.

j_call v_call cdr3_aa
TRBJ2-7 TRBV29-1 SAQGFGGSVRL
TRBJ2-7 TRBV19 ASSGQGGNYEQY
TRBJ1-3 TRBV6-5 ASALLDSGVDTIY
TRBJ2-5 TRBV7-3 ASSLGGREGETQY
TRBJ1-2 TRBV5-1 ASSLDSLDGYT
TRBJ2-4 TRBV21-1 ASSTRGSGTSKNIQY
TRBJ1-2 TRBV5-1 ASSPGTGANYGYT
TRBJ1-2 TRBV18 ASSPTGQVHYGYT
TRBJ2-2 TRBV2 ASIWGPANTGELF
TRBJ2-2 TRBV28 ASRGGGSHTGELF
TRBJ2-1 TRBV6-5 ASNEIKRGEQF
TRBJ2-5 TRBV6-1 ASSDPGLPRETQY
TRBJ2-1 TRBV3-1/TRBV3-2 ASSQVQRRYYNEQF
TRBJ1-5 TRBV19 ASSTAWGSGRNQPQH
TRBJ2-1 TRBV9 ASNRGRERNEQF
TRBJ2-7 TRBV4-1 ASSWGGGDSYEQY
TRBJ2-7 TRBV7-9 ASSLNRDSYEQY
TRBJ2-5 TRBV7-2 ASSQDHFRGRETQY
TRBJ2-5 TRBV6-5 ASSYQQGAGETQY
TRBJ2-5 TRBV3-1/TRBV3-2 ASTSAQETQY